This T cell receptor (beta chain) was captured by sequencing in a study of blood T cell repertoires in COVID-19. As for the study in general: Some COVID-19 samples were acute and others convalescent; all came from the United States, Italy and Spain.

As originally analysed: Reference gene primer amplification yielded estimated nucleated cell counts. Here immunoSEQ multiplex PCR was the method, and the copy in TCRdb shows in-frame clones only, minus some. The DNA gave D and trimming, while V, J and clone size come from that table. The sample carries approximately 320,000 clones, over 85% recorded once. Adults between about 18 and 95 years of age took part from approximately 24 US areas. Grouping used clinical history reported by participants in a survey and questionnaire. CDR1 and CDR2 (germline): SGHRS, YFSETQ. The CDR3 consists of 16 residues. J gave up 4 bases and V 0 bases, and 7 bases lay outside the gene matches.

V gene TRBV5-1 combines with J gene TRBJ2-1; 7 nucleotides line up with TRBD2. The receptor's source is a man in his 60s who had recovered from COVID-19. Input material: PBMCs or T cells enriched from blood (not recorded which). The DNA of the CDR3 is TGCGCCAGCAGCTTGGTGGCGGGAGAGGTATACAATGAGCAGTTCTTC. Amino acid sequence: CASSLVAGEVYNEQFF.